Included here is one T cell receptor beta chain sequence, with context. This sample was taken from a study of blood T cell repertoires in COVID-19. Overall study context: Collection of acute and convalescent COVID-19 samples took place in the United States, Italy and Spain.

Germline CDR1 reads KGHDR; CDR2 reads SFDVKD. V was pared by 3 bases and J by 4 bases, with 3 bases of the junction left unmatched. This CDR3 comprises 14 residues. Profiled with immunoSEQ multiplex PCR; TCRdb holds only in-frame clones, not every one. The sample consists of 150,000 to 180,000 clones, 80% to 90% of them appearing once. The receptor comes from an older woman with COVID-19, enrolled during active disease. Sequenced sample: peripheral blood. The chain uses TRBV24-1 and TRBJ2-5; 8 nucleotides align to TRBD1. The CDR3 region is CATSDPRGPETQYF. The DNA of the CDR3 is TGTGCCACCAGTGATCCCAGGGGGCCAGAGACCCAGTACTTC.